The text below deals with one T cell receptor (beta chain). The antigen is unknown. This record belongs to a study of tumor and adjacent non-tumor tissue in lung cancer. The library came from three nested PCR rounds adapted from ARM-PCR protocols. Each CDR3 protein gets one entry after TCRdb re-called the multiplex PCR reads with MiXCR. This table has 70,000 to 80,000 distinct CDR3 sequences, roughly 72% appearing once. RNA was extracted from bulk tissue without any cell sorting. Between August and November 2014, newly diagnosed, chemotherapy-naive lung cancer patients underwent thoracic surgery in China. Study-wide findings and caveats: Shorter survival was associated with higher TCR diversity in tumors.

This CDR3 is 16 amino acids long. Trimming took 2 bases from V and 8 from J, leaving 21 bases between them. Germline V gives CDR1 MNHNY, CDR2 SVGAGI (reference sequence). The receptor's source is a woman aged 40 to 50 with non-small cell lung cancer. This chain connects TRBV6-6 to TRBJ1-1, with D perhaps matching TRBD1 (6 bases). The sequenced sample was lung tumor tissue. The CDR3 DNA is TGTGCCAGCAGTTACGGTATGGGGCGGGGGGGCACCGAAGCTTTCTTT. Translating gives CASSYGMGRGGTEAFF.